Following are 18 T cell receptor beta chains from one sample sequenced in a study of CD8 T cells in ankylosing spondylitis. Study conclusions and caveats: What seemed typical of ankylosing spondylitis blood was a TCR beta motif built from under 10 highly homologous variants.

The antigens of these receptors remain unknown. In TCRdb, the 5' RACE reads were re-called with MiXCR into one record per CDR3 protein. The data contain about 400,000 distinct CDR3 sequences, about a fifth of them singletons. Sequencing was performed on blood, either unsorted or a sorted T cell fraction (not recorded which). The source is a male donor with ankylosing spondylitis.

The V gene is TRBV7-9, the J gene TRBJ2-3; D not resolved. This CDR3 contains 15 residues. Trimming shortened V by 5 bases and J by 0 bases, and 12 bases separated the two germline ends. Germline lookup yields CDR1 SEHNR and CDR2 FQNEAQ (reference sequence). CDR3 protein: CASSRGGVSTDTQYF. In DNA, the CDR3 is TGTGCCAGCAGCCGTGGTGGCGTGAGCACAGATACGCAGTATTTT.

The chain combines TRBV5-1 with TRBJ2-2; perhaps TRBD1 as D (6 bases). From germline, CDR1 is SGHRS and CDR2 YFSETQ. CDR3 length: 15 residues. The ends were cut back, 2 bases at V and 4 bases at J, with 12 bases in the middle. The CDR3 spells CASSLTQGPTGELFF. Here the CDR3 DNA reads TGCGCCAGCAGCTTAACTCAGGGGCCCACCGGGGAGCTGTTTTTT.

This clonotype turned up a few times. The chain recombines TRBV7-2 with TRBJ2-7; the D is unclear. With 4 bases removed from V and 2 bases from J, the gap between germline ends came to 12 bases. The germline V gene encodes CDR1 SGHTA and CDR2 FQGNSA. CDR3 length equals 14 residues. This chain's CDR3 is CASSSEVGTYEQYF. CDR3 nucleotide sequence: TGTGCCAGCAGCTCCGAGGTGGGGACCTACGAGCAGTACTTC.

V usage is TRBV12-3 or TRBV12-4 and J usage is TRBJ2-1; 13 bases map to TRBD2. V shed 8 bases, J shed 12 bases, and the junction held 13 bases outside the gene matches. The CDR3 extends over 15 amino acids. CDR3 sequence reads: CASYTSGRVESGQFF. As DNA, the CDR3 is TGTGCCAGCTATACTAGCGGGAGGGTCGAGTCGGGGCAGTTCTTC.

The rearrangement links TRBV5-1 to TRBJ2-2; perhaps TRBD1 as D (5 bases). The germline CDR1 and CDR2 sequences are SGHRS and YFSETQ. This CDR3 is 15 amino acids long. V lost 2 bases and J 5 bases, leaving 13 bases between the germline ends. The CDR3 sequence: CASSLGVPRTGELFF. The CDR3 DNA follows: TGCGCCAGCAGCTTAGGGGTGCCCCGTACCGGGGAGCTGTTTTTT.

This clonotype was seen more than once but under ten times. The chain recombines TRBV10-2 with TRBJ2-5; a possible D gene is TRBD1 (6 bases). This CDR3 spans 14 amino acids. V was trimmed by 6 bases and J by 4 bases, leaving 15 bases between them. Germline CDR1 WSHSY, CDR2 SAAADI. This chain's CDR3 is CASRGTRGSETQYF. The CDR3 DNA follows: TGCGCCAGCAGGGGGACCAGGGGCTCAGAGACCCAGTACTTC.

The CDR3 region is CASSSRREQYF. DNA for the CDR3: TGTGCCAGCAGCTCCCGTAGAGAGCAGTACTTC. The gene calls are TRBV6-5 and TRBJ2-7; the D is unclear. The CDR3 has 11 amino acids. V was cut by 6 bases and J by 7 bases, with 10 bases left in between. CDR1 is MNHEY and CDR2 is SVGAGI in the germline V gene.

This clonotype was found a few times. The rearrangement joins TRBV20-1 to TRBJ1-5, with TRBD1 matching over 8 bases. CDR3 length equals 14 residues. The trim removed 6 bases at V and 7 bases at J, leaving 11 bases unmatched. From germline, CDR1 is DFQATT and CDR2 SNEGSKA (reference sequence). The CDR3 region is CSAAPTGGSQPQHF. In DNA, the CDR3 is TGCAGTGCAGCGCCAACAGGGGGTAGCCAGCCCCAGCATTTT.

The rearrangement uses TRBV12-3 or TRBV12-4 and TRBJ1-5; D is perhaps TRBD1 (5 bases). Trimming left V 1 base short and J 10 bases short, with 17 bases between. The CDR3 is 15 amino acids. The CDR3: CASSLGKGSNFPQHF. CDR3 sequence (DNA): TGTGCCAGCAGTTTAGGGAAGGGGTCGAATTTTCCCCAGCATTTT.

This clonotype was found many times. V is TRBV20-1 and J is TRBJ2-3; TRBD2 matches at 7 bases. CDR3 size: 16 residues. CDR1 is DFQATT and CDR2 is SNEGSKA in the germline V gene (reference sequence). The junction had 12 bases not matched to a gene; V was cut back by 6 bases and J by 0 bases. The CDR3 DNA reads TGCAGTGCAGCCCCGGGACTACGCTCTAGCACAGATACGCAGTATTTT. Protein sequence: CSAAPGLRSSTDTQYF.

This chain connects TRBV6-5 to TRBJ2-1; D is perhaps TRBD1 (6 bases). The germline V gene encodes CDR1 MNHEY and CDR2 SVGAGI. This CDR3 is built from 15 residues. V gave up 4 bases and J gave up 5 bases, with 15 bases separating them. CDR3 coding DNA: TGTGCCAGCAGTTCCGACAGGTTTATCGACAATGAGCAGTTCTTC. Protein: CASSSDRFIDNEQFF.

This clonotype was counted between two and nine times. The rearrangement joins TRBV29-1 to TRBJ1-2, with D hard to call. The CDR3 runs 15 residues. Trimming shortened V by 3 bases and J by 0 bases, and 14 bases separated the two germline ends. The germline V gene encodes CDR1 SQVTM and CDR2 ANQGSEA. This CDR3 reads CSVDEWRRANYGYTF. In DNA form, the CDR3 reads TGCAGCGTTGACGAGTGGCGTAGAGCTAACTATGGCTACACCTTC.

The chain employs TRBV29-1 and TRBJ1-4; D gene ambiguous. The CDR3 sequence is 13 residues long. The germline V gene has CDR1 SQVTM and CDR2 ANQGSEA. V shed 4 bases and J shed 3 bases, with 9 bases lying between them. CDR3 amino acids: CSVARRPNEKLFF. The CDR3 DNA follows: TGCAGCGTTGCCAGGCGGCCTAATGAAAAACTGTTTTTT.

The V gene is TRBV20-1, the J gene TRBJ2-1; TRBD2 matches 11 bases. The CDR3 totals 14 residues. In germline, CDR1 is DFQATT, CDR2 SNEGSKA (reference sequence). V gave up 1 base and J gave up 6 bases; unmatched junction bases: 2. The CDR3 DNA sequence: TGCAGTGCTAGAGGGGGACTAGCGGCCAATGAGCAGTTCTTC. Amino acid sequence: CSARGGLAANEQFF.

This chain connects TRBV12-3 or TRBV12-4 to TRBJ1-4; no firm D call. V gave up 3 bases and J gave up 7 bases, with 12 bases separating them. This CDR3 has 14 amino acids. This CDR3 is CASSFRGIGEKLFF. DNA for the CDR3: TGTGCCAGCAGTTTCCGGGGAATCGGTGAAAAACTGTTTTTT.

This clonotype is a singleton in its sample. The CDR3 is CASSQEWGGGHQPQHF. CDR3 nucleotide sequence: TGTGCCAGCAGCCAGGAATGGGGTGGGGGACATCAGCCCCAGCATTTT. This rearrangement joins TRBV3-1 to TRBJ1-5, with D maybe TRBD1 (5 bases). The V gene's germline CDR1 is LGHDT and CDR2 YNNKEL (reference sequence). The CDR3 sequence is 16 residues long. The germline V and J ends were trimmed by 3 bases and 5 bases, with 17 bases remaining between them.

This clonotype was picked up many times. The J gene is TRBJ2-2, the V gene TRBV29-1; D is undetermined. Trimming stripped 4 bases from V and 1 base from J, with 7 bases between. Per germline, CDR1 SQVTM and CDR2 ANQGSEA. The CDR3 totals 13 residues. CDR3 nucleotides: TGCAGCGTTGGATCCTTGAACACCGGGGAGCTGTTTTTT. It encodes CSVGSLNTGELFF.

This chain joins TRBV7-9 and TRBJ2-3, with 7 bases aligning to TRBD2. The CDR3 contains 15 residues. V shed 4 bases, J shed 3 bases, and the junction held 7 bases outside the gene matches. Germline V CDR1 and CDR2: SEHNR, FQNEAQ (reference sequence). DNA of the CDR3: TGTGCCAGCAGCTCCCCCGGGGGGATAACAGATACGCAGTATTTT. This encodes CASSSPGGITDTQYF. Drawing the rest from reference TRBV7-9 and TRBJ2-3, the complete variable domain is DTGVSQNPRHKITKRGQNVTFRCDPISEHNRLYWYRQTLGQGPEFLTYFQNEAQLEKSRLLSDRFSAERPKGSFSTLEIQRTEQGDSAMYLCASSSPGGITDTQYFGPGTRLTVL.